The 20 T cell receptor beta chains in this list originate from one sample, sequenced in a study of T cells in Graves' hyperthyroidism and ophthalmopathy. The source material, RNA transcripts, was used to amplify TCR beta CDR3 regions. A first-round RT-PCR of the TCR CDR3 used the HTBI primer set. A single record per CDR3 protein comes from TCRdb applying MiXCR to the multiplex PCR reads. The sample holds hundreds of thousands of distinct CDR3 sequences; roughly 15% are singletons and the top ten take under 15%. The sample taken for sequencing was blood. These receptors originate from a woman in her 50s with Graves' ophthalmopathy.

This clonotype appeared many times. The genes are TRBV28 and TRBJ2-7, with 10 bases identical to TRBD1. Trimming removed 7 bases from V and 2 bases from J; junction bases left unmatched: 5. Per germline, CDR1 MDHEN and CDR2 SYDVKM. This CDR3 comprises 14 residues. CDR3 sequence reads: CASKGDRGTYEQYF. The CDR3 DNA reads TGTGCCAGCAAAGGGGACAGGGGTACCTACGAGCAGTACTTC.

The gene calls are TRBV6-2 or TRBV6-3 and TRBJ2-7, with TRBD1 matching over 7 bases. After removal of 4 bases from V and 3 bases from J, the junction contained 9 bases not matched to a gene. CDR1 MNHEY and CDR2 SVGEGT come from the germline V gene. The CDR3 sequence is 15 residues long. CDR3 sequence (DNA): TGTGCCAGCAGTTTGACCAGACAGGGAATCTACGAGCAGTACTTC. Amino acid sequence: CASSLTRQGIYEQYF.

The gene calls are TRBV9 and TRBJ2-7, with a tentative D call TRBD1 (6 bases). Between the trimmed V and J ends, which lost 3 bases and 7 bases, there was a span of 20 bases. Looked up from germline, CDR1 is SGDLS and CDR2 is YYNGEE. The CDR3 is 15 amino acids. For the CDR3, the DNA is TGTGCCAGCAGCGGTCAACAGGGCCGGCGATTTGAGCAGTACTTC. The encoded protein is CASSGQQGRRFEQYF.

This clonotype has a count of ten or more. This chain joins TRBV5-1 and TRBJ2-4; D not certain. There are 16 residues in the CDR3. Germline lookup yields CDR1 SGHRS and CDR2 YFSETQ. With 0 bases removed from V and 3 bases from J, the gap between germline ends came to 13 bases. The CDR3 DNA reads TGCGCCAGCAGCTTGGGGGTAAAGTTGGTCAAAAACATTCAGTACTTC. Translated: CASSLGVKLVKNIQYF.

The chain combines TRBV29-1 with TRBJ2-7, with 11 nucleotides matching TRBD2. This CDR3 region has 14 residues. The germline V gene has CDR1 SQVTM and CDR2 ANQGSEA. The V gene end was trimmed by 3 bases and the J gene end by 5 bases; junction bases not matched to a gene: 6. The CDR3 DNA reads TGCAGCGTTGATGTTGGACTAGCGGGTGACGAGCAGTACTTC. Protein sequence: CSVDVGLAGDEQYF.

This clonotype appeared a few times. V and J are TRBV7-8 and TRBJ2-1, with TRBD1 matching over 8 bases. From germline, CDR1 is SGHVS and CDR2 FQNEAQ. This CDR3 contains 15 residues. The trim removed 4 bases at V and 8 bases at J, leaving 10 bases unmatched. CDR3 amino acids: CASSSNRGKHDEQFF. CDR3 coding DNA: TGTGCCAGCAGCTCAAACAGGGGGAAGCATGATGAGCAGTTCTTC.

The J gene is TRBJ2-5, the V gene TRBV4-1, with D perhaps assigned TRBD1 or TRBD2 (6 bases each). V lost 1 base and J lost 4, with 13 bases in between. The CDR3 totals 15 residues. Germline CDR1 and CDR2: MGHRA and YSYEKL. The CDR3 here is CASSQVPGAGETQYF. The CDR3 nucleotides are TGCGCCAGCAGCCAAGTTCCGGGGGCAGGAGAGACCCAGTACTTC.

This clonotype was picked up many times. The DNA for the CDR3 is TGCGCCAGCAGCTTGTTCCCAGGGAGCAATCAGCCCCAGCATTTT. Its translation is CASSLFPGSNQPQHF. The genes are TRBV5-1 and TRBJ1-5; D perhaps matches TRBD1 (5 bases). Germline loops: CDR1 SGHRS, CDR2 YFSETQ. V shed 1 base and J shed 1 base, with 9 bases lying between them. The length of the CDR3 is 15 residues.

This clonotype appeared many times. The chain links TRBV7-9 to TRBJ1-4; D call uncertain. V lost 5 bases and J 8 bases, leaving 9 bases between the germline ends. CDR1 and CDR2 (germline): SEHNR, FQNEAQ (reference sequence). This CDR3 is built from 12 residues. CDR3 nucleotide sequence: TGTGCCAGCAGCCCCCTAGGGGAAAAACTGTTTTTT. Translated, it gives CASSPLGEKLFF.

This clonotype was observed at least ten times. The rearrangement uses TRBV24-1 and TRBJ2-7, with no clear D. With 0 bases removed from V and 7 bases from J, the gap between germline ends came to 3 bases. Germline CDR1 KGHDR, CDR2 SFDVKD. This CDR3 is built from 11 residues. CDR3 DNA: TGTGCCACCAGTGATTTGCGAGAGCAGTACTTC. Translation gives CATSDLREQYF.

The chain employs TRBV20-1 and TRBJ2-1, with 10 bases aligning to TRBD2. The junction had 4 bases not matched to a gene; V was cut back by 2 bases and J by 3 bases. Germline lookup yields CDR1 DFQATT and CDR2 SNEGSKA (reference sequence). The CDR3 has 15 residues. Written as DNA, the CDR3 is TGCAGTGCTAGACCACTAGCGGGGAACTACAATGAGCAGTTCTTC. It specifies CSARPLAGNYNEQFF.

This clonotype was recorded a few times. The rearrangement joins TRBV29-1 to TRBJ1-2, with D possibly matching TRBD1 (6 bases). The CDR3 covers 15 residues. The germline V and J ends were trimmed by 7 bases and 4 bases, with 22 bases remaining between them. From germline, CDR1 is SQVTM and CDR2 ANQGSEA. The CDR3 DNA follows: TGCAGCGCAAATATTAACAGGGAGATTGGCTATGGCTACACCTTC. Translated, it gives CSANINREIGYGYTF.

This clonotype was counted many times. The chain recombines TRBV18 with TRBJ2-1, with 7 bases identical to TRBD1. The CDR3 is 17 residues long. Germline values: CDR1 KGHSH, CDR2 LQKENI. J was trimmed by 0 bases and V by 3 bases; bases with no gene match: 8. CDR3 DNA: TGTGCCAGCTCACCCCAGGACAGGTGGAGCTCCTACAATGAGCAGTTCTTC. Its translation: CASSPQDRWSSYNEQFF.

This chain connects TRBV20-1 to TRBJ2-1, with 10 nucleotides matching TRBD2. The CDR3 is made up of 14 amino acids. V was clipped by 2 bases and J by 10 bases; unmatched bases: 8. CDR1 and CDR2 (germline): DFQATT, SNEGSKA (reference sequence). The CDR3 here is CSARPGTSEKEQFF. DNA of the CDR3: TGCAGTGCTAGACCCGGGACTAGCGAGAAAGAGCAGTTCTTC.

This chain uses TRBV5-6 with TRBJ1-4; 11 bases map to TRBD1. The V gene's germline CDR1 is SGHDT and CDR2 YYEEEE. The ends lost 5 bases at V and 7 bases at J; junction bases unmatched: 4. This CDR3 spans 14 amino acids. The CDR3 sequence is CASSWDRGSEKLFF. The CDR3 nucleotides are TGTGCCAGCAGTTGGGACAGGGGGTCTGAAAAACTGTTTTTT.

This clonotype was found many times. The chain employs TRBV6-1 and TRBJ1-5; D remains ambiguous. Trimming took off 9 bases at V and 5 bases at J, with 8 bases between the two ends. CDR3 size: 11 residues. Germline CDR1 is MNHNS and CDR2 is SASEGT. The CDR3, as DNA: TGTGCCAGTCGTATAGATCAGCCCCAGCATTTT. Its protein product is CASRIDQPQHF.

At least ten counts were recorded for this clonotype. The chain recombines TRBV18 with TRBJ1-1; the D gene is possibly TRBD1 (5 bases). The CDR3 extends over 15 amino acids. CDR1 and CDR2 (germline): KGHSH, LQKENI. V lost 1 base and J 6 bases, leaving 15 bases between the germline ends. The CDR3 loop is CASSPRGRVGPEAFF. The CDR3 nucleotides are TGTGCCAGCTCACCACGGGGCAGGGTCGGCCCTGAAGCTTTCTTT.

V usage is TRBV7-3 and J usage is TRBJ2-2; no reliable D call. In germline, CDR1 is SGHTA, CDR2 FQGTGA. CDR3 size: 12 residues. V was clipped by 4 bases and J by 7 bases, with 7 bases between them. The CDR3 nucleotides are TGTGCCAGCAGCTCACCGCACGGGGAGCTGTTTTTT. Translation: CASSSPHGELFF.

This clonotype has a count of ten or more. This chain connects TRBV30 to TRBJ1-2; D is unresolved. The V end was cut by 0 bases, the J end by 7 bases, with 12 bases between. Germline lookup yields CDR1 GTSNPN and CDR2 SVGIG (reference sequence). CDR3 length: 13 residues. In DNA form, the CDR3 reads TGTGCCTGGAGTGTTTTAGGGATTTCTGGCTACACCTTC. This codes for CAWSVLGISGYTF.

This clonotype was detected ten times or more. The genes are TRBV7-2 and TRBJ2-1; a possible D gene is TRBD2 (6 bases). The CDR3 extends over 15 amino acids. Trimming took off 7 bases at V and 0 bases at J, with 13 bases between the two ends. CDR1 and CDR2 (germline): SGHTA, FQGNSA. The CDR3 DNA reads as TGTGCCAGCAAACGCACGGGGGACTCCTACAATGAGCAGTTCTTC. It specifies CASKRTGDSYNEQFF.